Each of the 10 T cell receptor beta chains below was sequenced from the same sample in a study of human T cells and chemical hapten exposure. TCRdb fed the RACE reads into MiXCR, producing one record per CDR3 protein. The sample lists tens of thousands of distinct CDR3 sequences; around 10% were seen once. Regarding time point: patch test 1, 2 weeks after DPC sensitization. Regarding treatment: therapeutic diphenylcyclopropenone sensitization with weekly scalp DPC. Sequencing used whole blood, obtained in connection with sensitization to the hapten diphenylcyclopropenone (DPC). These receptors were taken from a woman in her forties or fifties with alopecia areata. Some clones in this sample may be carry-over from other donors' samples.

CDR3 amino acids: CSALQGDLGYTF. The CDR3 nucleotides read TGCAGTGCTTTACAGGGGGATCTTGGCTACACCTTC. The chain joins TRBV20-1 to TRBJ1-2, with TRBD1 identical over 8 bases. This CDR3 region has 12 residues. Germline lookup yields CDR1 DFQATT and CDR2 SNEGSKA (reference sequence). V lost 5 bases and J lost 7; bases outside the gene matches: 6.

V gene TRBV11-3 combines with J gene TRBJ2-3, with 10 bases lining up with TRBD1. The CDR3 length is 14 residues. The V gene's germline CDR1 is SGHNT and CDR2 YENEEA. V lost 8 bases, J lost 1 base, and 3 bases stayed unmatched. The CDR3, as DNA: TGTGCCAGCTCCGGGACAGGGGGCACAGATACGCAGTATTTT. It encodes CASSGTGGTDTQYF.

This clonotype showed up many times. This chain connects TRBV29-1 to TRBJ1-1, with unresolved D. Trimming left V 2 bases short and J 3 bases short, with 13 bases between. This CDR3 spans 14 amino acids. CDR1 is SQVTM, CDR2 ANQGSEA, per germline. The CDR3 nucleotides are TGCAGCGTTGAAAGCTGGAGGCGGGACACTGAAGCTTTCTTT. This translates into CSVESWRRDTEAFF.

This chain connects TRBV6-5 to TRBJ1-4, with D tentatively TRBD1 (5 bases). This CDR3 has 15 amino acids. V was pared by 8 bases and J by 5 bases, with 18 bases between. CDR1 and CDR2 from the germline V gene are MNHEY and SVGAGI. The CDR3 nucleotides read TGTGCCAGCCGATTGGGGACGGGGCGGAATGAAAAACTGTTTTTT. Translation gives CASRLGTGRNEKLFF.

This clonotype was counted only a few times. The rearrangement uses TRBV15 and TRBJ1-5, with a tentative D call TRBD1 (6 bases). The CDR3 is 14 residues long. Trimming stripped 1 base from V and 6 bases from J, with 10 bases between. Germline CDR1 is LNHNV and CDR2 is YYDKDF (reference sequence). The CDR3 nucleotides are TGTGCCACCAGCAGAGTTGAAGGGGGTCAGCCCCAGCATTTT. The encoded protein is CATSRVEGGQPQHF.

This clonotype was detected only a few times. The rearrangement links TRBV20-1 to TRBJ1-4; perhaps TRBD1 as D (5 bases). This CDR3 has 15 residues. Trimming left V 0 bases short and J 3 bases short, with 11 bases between. In germline, CDR1 is DFQATT, CDR2 SNEGSKA (reference sequence). This CDR3 reads CSARDLGTANEKLFF. As DNA, the CDR3 is TGCAGTGCTAGAGATCTGGGGACGGCTAATGAAAAACTGTTTTTT.

In regard to this clonotype: Germline is not matched at one junction end, which may reflect a read error. J is TRBJ1-1 and V is TRBV28, with no clear D. This CDR3 contains 13 residues. Germline assignment: CDR1 MDHEN and CDR2 SYDVKM. The CDR3 DNA reads as TGTGTCAGCAGCCGCCCCTTGATCGGTGAAGCTTTCTTT. Protein product: CVSSRPLIGEAFF.

Many counts were recorded for this clonotype. V and J are TRBV18 and TRBJ1-2; 8 bases align to TRBD1. This CDR3 region has 15 residues. Germline trimming cut 3 bases from V and 6 bases from J; bases unmatched to any gene: 9. Germline V gene data show CDR1 as KGHSH and CDR2 as LQKENI. This CDR3 is CASSPRQGKMNGYTF. CDR3 coding DNA: TGTGCCAGCTCACCCCGACAGGGGAAGATGAATGGCTACACCTTC. The full variable domain, completed using reference TRBV18 and TRBJ1-2, is NAGVMQNPRHLVRRRGQEARLRCSPMKGHSHVYWYRQLPEEGLKFMVYLQKENIIDESGMPKERFSAEFPKEGPSILRIQQVVRGDSAAYFCASSPRQGKMNGYTFGSGTRLTVV.

The V gene is TRBV24-1, the J gene TRBJ2-3; D is uncertain. The CDR3 is made up of 15 amino acids. V lost 4 bases to trimming and J lost 5 bases, with 15 bases between them. Looked up from germline, CDR1 is KGHDR and CDR2 is SFDVKD. As DNA, the CDR3 is TGTGCCACCAGTGACTGGCAGGAGTCTGGAGATACGCAGTATTTT. Translated: CATSDWQESGDTQYF.

This chain joins TRBV11-2 and TRBJ2-3, with D possibly being TRBD2 (6 bases). CDR1 SGHAT and CDR2 FQNNGV come from the germline V gene. The CDR3 contains 15 residues. Trimming pared 5 bases from V and 0 bases from J, leaving 12 bases between. The CDR3 protein is CASSTRRGSTDTQYF. For the CDR3, the DNA is TGTGCCAGCAGCACCCGGCGGGGTAGCACAGATACGCAGTATTTT.